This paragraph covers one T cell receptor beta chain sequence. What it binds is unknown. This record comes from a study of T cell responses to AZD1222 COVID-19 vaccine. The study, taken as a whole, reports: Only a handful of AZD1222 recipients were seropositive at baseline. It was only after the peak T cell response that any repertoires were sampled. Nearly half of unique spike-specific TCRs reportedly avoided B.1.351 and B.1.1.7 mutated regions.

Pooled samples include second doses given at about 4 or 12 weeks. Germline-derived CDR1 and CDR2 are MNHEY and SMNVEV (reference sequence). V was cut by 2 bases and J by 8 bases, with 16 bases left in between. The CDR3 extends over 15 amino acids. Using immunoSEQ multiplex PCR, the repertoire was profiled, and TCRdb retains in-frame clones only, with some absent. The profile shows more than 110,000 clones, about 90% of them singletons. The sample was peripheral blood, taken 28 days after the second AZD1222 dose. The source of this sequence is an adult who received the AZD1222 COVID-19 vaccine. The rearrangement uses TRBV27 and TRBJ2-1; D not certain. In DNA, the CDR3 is TGTGCCAGCAGTTTAGGGTTTACGAGTTGGGATGAGCAGTTCTTC. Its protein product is CASSLGFTSWDEQFF.